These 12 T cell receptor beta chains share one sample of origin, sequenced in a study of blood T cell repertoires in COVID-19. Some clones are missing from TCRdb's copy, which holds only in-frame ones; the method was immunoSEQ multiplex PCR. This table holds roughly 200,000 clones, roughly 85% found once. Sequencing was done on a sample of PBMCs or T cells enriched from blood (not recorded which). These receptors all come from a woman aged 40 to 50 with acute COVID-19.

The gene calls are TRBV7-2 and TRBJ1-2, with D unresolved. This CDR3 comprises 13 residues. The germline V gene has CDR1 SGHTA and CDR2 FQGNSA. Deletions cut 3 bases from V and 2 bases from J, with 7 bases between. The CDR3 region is CASSFDSNYGYTF. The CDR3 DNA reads TGTGCCAGCAGCTTTGACTCAAACTATGGCTACACCTTC.

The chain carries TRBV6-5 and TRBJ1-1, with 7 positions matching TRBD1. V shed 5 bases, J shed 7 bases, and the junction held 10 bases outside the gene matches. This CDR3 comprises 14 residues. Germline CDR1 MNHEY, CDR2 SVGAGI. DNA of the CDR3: TGTGCCAGCAGTCTGCGGACAGGCAGCGTTGAAGCTTTCTTT. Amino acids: CASSLRTGSVEAFF.

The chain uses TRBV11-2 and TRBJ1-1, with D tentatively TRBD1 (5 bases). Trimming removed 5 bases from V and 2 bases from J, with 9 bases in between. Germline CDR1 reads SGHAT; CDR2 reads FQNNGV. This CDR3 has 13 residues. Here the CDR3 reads CASSGHLNTEAFF. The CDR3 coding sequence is TGTGCCAGCAGCGGACACCTTAACACTGAAGCTTTCTTT.

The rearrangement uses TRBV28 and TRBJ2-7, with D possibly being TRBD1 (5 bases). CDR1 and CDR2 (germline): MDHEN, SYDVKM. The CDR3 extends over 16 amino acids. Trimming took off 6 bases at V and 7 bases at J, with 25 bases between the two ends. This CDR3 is CASSSPQGVGSREQYF. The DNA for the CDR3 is TGTGCCAGCAGCTCCCCCCAGGGCGTAGGGTCTAGGGAGCAGTACTTC.

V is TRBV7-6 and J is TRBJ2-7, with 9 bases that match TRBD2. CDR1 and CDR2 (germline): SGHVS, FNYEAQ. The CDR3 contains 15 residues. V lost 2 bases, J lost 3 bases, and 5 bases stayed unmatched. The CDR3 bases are TGTGCCAGCAGCTTACAAGCGGGAGGACTCTACGAGCAGTACTTC. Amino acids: CASSLQAGGLYEQYF.

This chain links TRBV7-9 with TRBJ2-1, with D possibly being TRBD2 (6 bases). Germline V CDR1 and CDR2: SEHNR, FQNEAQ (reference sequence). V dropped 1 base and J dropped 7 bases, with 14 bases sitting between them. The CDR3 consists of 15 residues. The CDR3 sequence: CASSLVEGTGNEQFF. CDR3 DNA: TGTGCCAGCAGCTTAGTGGAGGGAACGGGGAATGAGCAGTTCTTC. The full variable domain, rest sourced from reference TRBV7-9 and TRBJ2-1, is DTGVSQNPRHKITKRGQNVTFRCDPISEHNRLYWYRQTLGQGPEFLTYFQNEAQLEKSRLLSDRFSAERPKGSFSTLEIQRTEQGDSAMYLCASSLVEGTGNEQFFGPGTRLTVL.

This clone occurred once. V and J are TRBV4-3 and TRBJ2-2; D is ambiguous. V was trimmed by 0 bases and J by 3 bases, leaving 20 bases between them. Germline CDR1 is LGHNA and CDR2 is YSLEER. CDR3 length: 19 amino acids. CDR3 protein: CASSQERPVVVGDTGELFF. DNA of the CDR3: TGCGCCAGCAGCCAAGAGCGTCCAGTGGTGGTTGGAGACACCGGGGAGCTGTTTTTT.

CDR3 loop: CASSPLKPGLAGVSEQFF. In nucleotides, the CDR3 is TGTGCCAGCTCACCATTAAAGCCGGGACTAGCGGGAGTGAGTGAGCAGTTCTTC. The chain joins TRBV18 to TRBJ2-1; 14 bases line up with TRBD2. Germline V gene data show CDR1 as KGHSH and CDR2 as LQKENI. This CDR3 spans 18 amino acids. Trimming took 2 bases from V and 9 from J; bases not matched to a gene: 12.

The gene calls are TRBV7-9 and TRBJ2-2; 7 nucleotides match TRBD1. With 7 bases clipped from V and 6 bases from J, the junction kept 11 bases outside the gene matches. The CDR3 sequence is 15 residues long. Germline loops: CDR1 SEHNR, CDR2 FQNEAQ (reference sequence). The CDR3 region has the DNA TGTGCCAGCACAACCCAGGGGGTCCGGTCCGGGGAGCTGTTTTTT. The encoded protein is CASTTQGVRSGELFF.

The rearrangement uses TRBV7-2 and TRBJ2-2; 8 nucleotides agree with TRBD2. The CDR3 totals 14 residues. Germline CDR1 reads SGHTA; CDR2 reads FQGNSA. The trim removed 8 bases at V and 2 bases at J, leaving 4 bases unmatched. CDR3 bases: TGTGCCAGCCGGGGGGGACAAAACACCGGGGAGCTGTTTTTT. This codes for CASRGGQNTGELFF.

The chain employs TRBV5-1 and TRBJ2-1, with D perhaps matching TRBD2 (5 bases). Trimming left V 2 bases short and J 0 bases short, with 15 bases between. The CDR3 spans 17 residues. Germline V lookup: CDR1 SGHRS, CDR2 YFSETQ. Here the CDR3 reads CASSFIPSGSSYNEQFF. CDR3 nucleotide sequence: TGCGCCAGCAGCTTCATCCCCTCGGGGAGCTCCTACAATGAGCAGTTCTTC. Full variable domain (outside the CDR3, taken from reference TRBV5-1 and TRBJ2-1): KAGVTQTPRYLIKTRGQQVTLSCSPISGHRSVSWYQQTPGQGLQFLFEYFSETQRNKGNFPGRFSGRQFSNSRSEMNVSTLELGDSALYLCASSFIPSGSSYNEQFFGPGTRLTVL.

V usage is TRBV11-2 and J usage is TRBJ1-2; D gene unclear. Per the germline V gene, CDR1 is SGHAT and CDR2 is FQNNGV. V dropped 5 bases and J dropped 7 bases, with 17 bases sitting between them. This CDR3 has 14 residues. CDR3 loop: CASSPPVSGGGYTF. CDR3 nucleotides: TGTGCCAGCAGCCCCCCGGTCAGCGGAGGTGGCTACACCTTC.